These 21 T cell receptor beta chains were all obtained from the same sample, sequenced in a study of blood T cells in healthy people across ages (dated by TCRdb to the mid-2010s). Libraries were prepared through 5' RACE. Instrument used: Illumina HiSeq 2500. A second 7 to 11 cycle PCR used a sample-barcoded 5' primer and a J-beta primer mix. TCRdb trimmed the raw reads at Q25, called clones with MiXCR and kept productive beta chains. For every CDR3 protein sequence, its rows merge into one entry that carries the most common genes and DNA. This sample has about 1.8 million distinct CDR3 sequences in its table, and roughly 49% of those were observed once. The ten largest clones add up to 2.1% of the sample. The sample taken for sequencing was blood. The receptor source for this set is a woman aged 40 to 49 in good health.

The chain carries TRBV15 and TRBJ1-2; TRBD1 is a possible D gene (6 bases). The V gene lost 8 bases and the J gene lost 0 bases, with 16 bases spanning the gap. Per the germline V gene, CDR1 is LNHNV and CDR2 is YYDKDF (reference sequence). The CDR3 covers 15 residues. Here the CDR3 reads CATGGRGDSNYGYTF. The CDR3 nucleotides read TGTGCCACCGGGGGGCGGGGCGATTCTAACTATGGCTACACCTTC.

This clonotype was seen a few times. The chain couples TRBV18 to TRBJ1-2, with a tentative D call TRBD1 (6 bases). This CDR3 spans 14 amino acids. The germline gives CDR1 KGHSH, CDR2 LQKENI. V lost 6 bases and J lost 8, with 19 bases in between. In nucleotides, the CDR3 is TGTGCCAGCTCGCCCCAAGGCACCAGGGGAGGCTACACCTTC. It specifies CASSPQGTRGGYTF.

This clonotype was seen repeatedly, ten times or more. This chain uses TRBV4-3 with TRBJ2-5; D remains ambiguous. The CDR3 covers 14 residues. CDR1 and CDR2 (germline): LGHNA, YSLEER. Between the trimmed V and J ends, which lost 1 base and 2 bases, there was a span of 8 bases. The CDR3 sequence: CASSQGPNQETQYF. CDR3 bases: TGCGCCAGCAGCCAAGGTCCCAATCAAGAGACCCAGTACTTC.

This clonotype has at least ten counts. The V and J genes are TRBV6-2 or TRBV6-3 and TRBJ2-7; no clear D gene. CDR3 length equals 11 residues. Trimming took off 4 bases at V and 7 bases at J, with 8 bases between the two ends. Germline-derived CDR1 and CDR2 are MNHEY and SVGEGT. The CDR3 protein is CASSFTDEQYF. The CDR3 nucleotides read TGTGCCAGCAGTTTTACAGATGAGCAGTACTTC.

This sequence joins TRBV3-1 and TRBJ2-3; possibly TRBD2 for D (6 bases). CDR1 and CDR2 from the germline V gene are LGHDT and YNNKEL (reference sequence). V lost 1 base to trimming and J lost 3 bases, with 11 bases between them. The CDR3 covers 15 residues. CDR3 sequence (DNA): TGTGCCAGCAGCCAAGGACTAGACGGGACAGATACGCAGTATTTT. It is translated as CASSQGLDGTDTQYF.

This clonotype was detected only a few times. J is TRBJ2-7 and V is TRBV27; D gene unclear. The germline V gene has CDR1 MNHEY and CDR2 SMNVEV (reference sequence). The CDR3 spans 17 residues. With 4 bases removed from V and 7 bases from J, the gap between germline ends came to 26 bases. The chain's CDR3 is CASSSSLWASLLGEQYF. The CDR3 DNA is TGTGCCAGCAGTTCCAGCCTCTGGGCCTCACTGCTGGGGGAGCAGTACTTC.

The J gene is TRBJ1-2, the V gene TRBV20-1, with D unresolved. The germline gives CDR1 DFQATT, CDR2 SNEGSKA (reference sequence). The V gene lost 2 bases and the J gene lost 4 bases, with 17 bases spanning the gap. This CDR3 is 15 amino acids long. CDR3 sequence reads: CSARKIRLLLYGYTF. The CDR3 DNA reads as TGCAGTGCTAGAAAGATCCGACTCCTTCTCTATGGCTACACCTTC.

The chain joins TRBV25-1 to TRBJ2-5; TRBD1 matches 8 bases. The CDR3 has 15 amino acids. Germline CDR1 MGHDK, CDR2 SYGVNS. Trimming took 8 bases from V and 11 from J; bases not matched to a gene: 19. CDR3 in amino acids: CASRSPGQVYNEQYF. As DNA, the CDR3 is TGTGCCAGCCGTTCCCCGGGACAGGTCTACAATGAGCAGTACTTC.

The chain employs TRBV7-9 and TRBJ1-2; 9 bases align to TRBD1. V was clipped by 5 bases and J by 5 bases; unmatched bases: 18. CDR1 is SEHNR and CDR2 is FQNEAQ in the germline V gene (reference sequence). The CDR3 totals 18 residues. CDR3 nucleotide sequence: TGTGCCAGCAGCGCGGACTCGGGACAGGGTGGCTGGCTTTATGGCTACACCTTC. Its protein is CASSADSGQGGWLYGYTF.

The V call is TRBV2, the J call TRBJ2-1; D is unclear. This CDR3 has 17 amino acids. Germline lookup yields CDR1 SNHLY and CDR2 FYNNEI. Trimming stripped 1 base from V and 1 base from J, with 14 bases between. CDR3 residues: CASSEDRVFRSYNEQFF. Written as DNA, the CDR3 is TGTGCCAGCAGTGAAGATAGGGTTTTTAGGTCCTACAATGAGCAGTTCTTC.

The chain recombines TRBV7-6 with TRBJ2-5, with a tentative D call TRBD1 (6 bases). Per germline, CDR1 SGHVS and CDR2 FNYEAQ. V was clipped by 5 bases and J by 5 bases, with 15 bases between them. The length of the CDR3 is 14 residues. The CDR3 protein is CASSVVYRVETQYF. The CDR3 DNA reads TGTGCCAGCAGCGTAGTTTACAGGGTGGAGACCCAGTACTTC.

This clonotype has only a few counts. CDR3 DNA: TGTGCCAGCAGCTTAGTCCAGGGCCAAAGCTACGAGCAGTACTTC. This encodes CASSLVQGQSYEQYF. This chain joins TRBV11-2 and TRBJ2-7; possible D gene TRBD1, 5 bases. CDR1 SGHAT and CDR2 FQNNGV come from the germline V gene. There are 15 residues in the CDR3. V was cut by 1 base and J by 3 bases, with 13 bases left in between.

This CDR3 is CASSQDGKARLFF. Written as DNA, the CDR3 is TGTGCCAGCAGCCAAGATGGTAAAGCCCGACTGTTTTTT. The chain uses TRBV4-2 and TRBJ1-4; unclear D gene. There are 13 residues in the CDR3. Germline V gene sequence: CDR1 LGHNA, CDR2 YNFKEQ. V lost 0 bases and J 13 bases, leaving 12 bases between the germline ends.

This CDR3 is CASSLQTTETQYF. CDR3 nucleotide sequence: TGTGCCAGCAGCTTACAGACAACCGAGACCCAGTACTTC. The chain is built from TRBV7-2 and TRBJ2-7; the D is unclear. The end of the DNA is better explained by TRBJ2-5, so the J call may be wrong. This CDR3 comprises 13 residues. Germline loops: CDR1 SGHTA, CDR2 FQGNSA.

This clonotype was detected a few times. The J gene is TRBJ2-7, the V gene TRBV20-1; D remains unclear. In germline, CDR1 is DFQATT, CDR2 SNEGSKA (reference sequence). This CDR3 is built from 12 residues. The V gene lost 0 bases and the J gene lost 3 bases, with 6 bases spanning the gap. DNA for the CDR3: TGCAGTGCTAGAGATATAGTCTACGAGCAGTACTTC. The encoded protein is CSARDIVYEQYF.

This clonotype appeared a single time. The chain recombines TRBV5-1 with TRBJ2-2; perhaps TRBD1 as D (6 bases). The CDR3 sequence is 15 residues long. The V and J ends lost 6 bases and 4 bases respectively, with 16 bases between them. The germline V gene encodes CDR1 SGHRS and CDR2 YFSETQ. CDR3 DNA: TGCGCCAGCAATCCCCTTACAGGGAGCACCGGGGAGCTGTTTTTT. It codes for CASNPLTGSTGELFF.

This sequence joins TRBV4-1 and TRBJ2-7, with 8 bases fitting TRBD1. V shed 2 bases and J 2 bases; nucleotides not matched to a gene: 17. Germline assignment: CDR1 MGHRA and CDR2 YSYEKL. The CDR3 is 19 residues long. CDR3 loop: CASSQSDGTGTLLTYEQYF. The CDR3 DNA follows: TGCGCCAGCAGCCAAAGCGACGGGACAGGAACCTTACTAACCTACGAGCAGTACTTC.

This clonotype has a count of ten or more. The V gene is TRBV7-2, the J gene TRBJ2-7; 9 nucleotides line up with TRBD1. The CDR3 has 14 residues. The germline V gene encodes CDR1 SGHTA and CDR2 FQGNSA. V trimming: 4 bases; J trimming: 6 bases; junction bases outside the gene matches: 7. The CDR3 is CASSSTGTGLEQYF. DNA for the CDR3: TGTGCCAGCAGCTCCACCGGGACAGGGCTCGAGCAGTACTTC.

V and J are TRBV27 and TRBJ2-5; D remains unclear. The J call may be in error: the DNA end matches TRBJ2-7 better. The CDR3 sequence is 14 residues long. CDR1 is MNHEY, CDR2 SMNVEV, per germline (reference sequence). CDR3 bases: TGTGCCAGCAGCCGCAGCTTTGGGGTCGACGAGCAGTACTTC. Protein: CASSRSFGVDEQYF.

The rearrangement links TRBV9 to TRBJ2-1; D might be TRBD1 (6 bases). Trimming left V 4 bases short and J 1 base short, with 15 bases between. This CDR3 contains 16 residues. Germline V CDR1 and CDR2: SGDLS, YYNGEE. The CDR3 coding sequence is TGTGCCAGCAGCTCAGGACAGCCAAATTCCTACAATGAGCAGTTCTTC. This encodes CASSSGQPNSYNEQFF.

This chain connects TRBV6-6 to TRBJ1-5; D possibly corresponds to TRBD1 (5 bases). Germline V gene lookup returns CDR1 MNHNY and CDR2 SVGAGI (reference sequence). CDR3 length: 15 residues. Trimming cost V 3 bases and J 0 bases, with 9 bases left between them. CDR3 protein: CASSYRGRSNQPQHF. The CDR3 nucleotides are TGTGCCAGCAGTTATAGGGGTCGTAGCAATCAGCCCCAGCATTTT.